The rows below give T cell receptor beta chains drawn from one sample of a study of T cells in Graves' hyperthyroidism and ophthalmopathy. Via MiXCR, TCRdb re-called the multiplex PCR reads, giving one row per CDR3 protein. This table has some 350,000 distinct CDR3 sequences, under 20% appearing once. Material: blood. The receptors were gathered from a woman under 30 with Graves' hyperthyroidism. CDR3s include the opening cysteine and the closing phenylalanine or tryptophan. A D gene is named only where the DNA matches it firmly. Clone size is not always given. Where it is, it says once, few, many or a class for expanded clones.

cdr3_nt: TGCGCCAGCAGGCGCGACGAGGGGTGGGCTGAAGCTTTCTTT; cdr3_aa: CASRRDEGWAEAFF; j_call: TRBJ1-1; clone_size: many; d_call: NA; v_call: TRBV5-1
cdr3_nt: TGTGCCAGCAGCTTAGATGTTGGAACCATATATTTT; cdr3_aa: CASSLDVGTIYF; j_call: TRBJ1-3; clone_size: NA; d_call: NA; v_call: TRBV7-2
cdr3_nt: TGTGCCAGCAGTTCGCTGGCGAGCAATCAGCCCCAGCATTTT; cdr3_aa: CASSSLASNQPQHF; j_call: TRBJ1-5; clone_size: many; d_call: NA; v_call: TRBV28
cdr3_nt: TGTGCTAGTGGTTTCGACGGGGAGACCCAGTACTTC; cdr3_aa: CASGFDGETQYF; j_call: TRBJ2-5; clone_size: once; d_call: NA; v_call: TRBV12-5
cdr3_nt: TGTGCCAGCAGTTTATTACAGGGGGCAGGAGATACCGGGGAGCTGTTTTTT; cdr3_aa: CASSLLQGAGDTGELFF; j_call: TRBJ2-2; clone_size: many; d_call: TRBD1; v_call: TRBV6-5
cdr3_nt: TGTGCCAGCAGGTGGGGGGGCCCCCTGGAGACCCAGTACTTC; cdr3_aa: CASRWGGPLETQYF; j_call: TRBJ2-5; clone_size: many; d_call: NA; v_call: TRBV11-2
cdr3_nt: TGCGCCAGCAGCCTCTGGGGTCAGGGGGCCGCTGAAGCTTTCTTT; cdr3_aa: CASSLWGQGAAEAFF; j_call: TRBJ1-1; clone_size: many; d_call: TRBD1; v_call: TRBV5-1
cdr3_nt: TGTGCCAGCCCCCCAGGCGGGGGCAATCAGCCCCAGCATTTT; cdr3_aa: CASPPGGGNQPQHF; j_call: TRBJ1-5; clone_size: many; d_call: NA; v_call: TRBV18
cdr3_nt: TGTGCCATCAGTGCACAAGAGGGACGGTACTATGGCTACACCTTC; cdr3_aa: CAISAQEGRYYGYTF; j_call: TRBJ1-2; clone_size: many; d_call: NA; v_call: TRBV10-3
cdr3_nt: TGTGCCAGCAGCCAAAGGGACACTGAAGCTTTCTTT; cdr3_aa: CASSQRDTEAFF; j_call: TRBJ1-1; clone_size: many; d_call: NA; v_call: TRBV3-1
cdr3_nt: TGTGCCAGCAGCTTTGGACAGTTCACTGAAGCTTTCTTT; cdr3_aa: CASSFGQFTEAFF; j_call: TRBJ1-1; clone_size: NA; d_call: NA; v_call: TRBV11-3
cdr3_nt: TGTGCCAGCAGCCTGGGACAGGGGAGGTACATTAAGTACTTC; cdr3_aa: CASSLGQGRYIKYF; j_call: TRBJ2-4; clone_size: NA; d_call: TRBD1; v_call: TRBV13
cdr3_nt: TGCGCCAGCAGCTTTTTCTTCCGGGGCATGAACACTGAAGCTTTCTTT; cdr3_aa: CASSFFFRGMNTEAFF; j_call: TRBJ1-1; clone_size: NA; d_call: NA; v_call: TRBV5-1
cdr3_nt: TGTGCCAGCAGCCCGGGGTGGGGGGAGTATGGCTACACCTTC; cdr3_aa: CASSPGWGEYGYTF; j_call: TRBJ1-2; clone_size: once; d_call: NA; v_call: TRBV6-1
cdr3_nt: TGTGCCAGCACGGGGAGCGCGAACACCGGGGAGCTGTTTTTT; cdr3_aa: CASTGSANTGELFF; j_call: TRBJ2-2; clone_size: many; d_call: NA; v_call: TRBV18
cdr3_nt: TGTGCCAGCAGCAACCTATACGAGCAGTACTTC; cdr3_aa: CASSNLYEQYF; j_call: TRBJ2-7; clone_size: many; d_call: NA; v_call: TRBV6-5
cdr3_nt: TGTGCCAGCAGTTACTCAGGATGGGATCAGCCCCAGCATTTT; cdr3_aa: CASSYSGWDQPQHF; j_call: TRBJ1-5; clone_size: many; d_call: NA; v_call: TRBV6-5
cdr3_nt: TGTGCCAGCTCGGGGGCACATCAGCCCCAGCATTTT; cdr3_aa: CASSGAHQPQHF; j_call: TRBJ1-5; clone_size: many; d_call: NA; v_call: TRBV28
cdr3_nt: TGTGCCAGCAGCCAAGGGGGAGGCCAGCCCCAGCATTTT; cdr3_aa: CASSQGGGQPQHF; j_call: TRBJ1-5; clone_size: many; d_call: NA; v_call: TRBV3-1
cdr3_nt: TGTGCCAGCAGTGATGGCTTGGCGGGCGAGCAGTACTTC; cdr3_aa: CASSDGLAGEQYF; j_call: TRBJ2-7; clone_size: many; d_call: NA; v_call: TRBV2
cdr3_nt: TGCAGTGCGAGGGACAGGGCCTCCTACGAGCAGTACTTC; cdr3_aa: CSARDRASYEQYF; j_call: TRBJ2-7; clone_size: many; d_call: TRBD1; v_call: TRBV20-1
cdr3_nt: TGCGCCAGCAGCACCGGACAGGGGAAGAGCTCCTACGAGCAGTACTTC; cdr3_aa: CASSTGQGKSSYEQYF; j_call: TRBJ2-7; clone_size: NA; d_call: TRBD1; v_call: TRBV5-1
cdr3_nt: TGTGCCTGGATTGCGGACAGTATGAACACTGAAGCTTTCTTT; cdr3_aa: CAWIADSMNTEAFF; j_call: TRBJ1-1; clone_size: many; d_call: NA; v_call: TRBV30
cdr3_nt: TGTGCCAGCAGCTTGGTGAGCAACTCCTACGAGCAGTACTTC; cdr3_aa: CASSLVSNSYEQYF; j_call: TRBJ2-7; clone_size: NA; d_call: NA; v_call: TRBV7-9
cdr3_nt: TGCAGTGCTAGAGATCTATCGGTCCATAGCAATCAGCCCCAGCATTTT; cdr3_aa: CSARDLSVHSNQPQHF; j_call: TRBJ1-5; clone_size: many; d_call: NA; v_call: TRBV20-1
cdr3_nt: TGCAGTGCTAGAGATGGTGACAGGCAGACAGAGACCCAGTACTTC; cdr3_aa: CSARDGDRQTETQYF; j_call: TRBJ2-5; clone_size: many; d_call: NA; v_call: TRBV20-1
cdr3_nt: TGCAGTGCCTCCGGCGGGGGCCCGATTGAAGCTTTCTTT; cdr3_aa: CSASGGGPIEAFF; j_call: TRBJ1-1; clone_size: NA; d_call: NA; v_call: TRBV20-1
cdr3_nt: TGTGCCAGCAGCCAAGATTGGGGACAGGGGGCTCTACAGCCCCAGCATTTT; cdr3_aa: CASSQDWGQGALQPQHF; j_call: TRBJ1-5; clone_size: few; d_call: TRBD1; v_call: TRBV4-2
cdr3_nt: TGTGCCAGCAGTTTATCCCTGGGACAGTCCCAAGAGACCCAGTACTTC; cdr3_aa: CASSLSLGQSQETQYF; j_call: TRBJ2-5; clone_size: many; d_call: TRBD1; v_call: TRBV28
cdr3_nt: TGCGCCAGCAGCAGGTTCACAGGACCCAATCAGCCCCAGCATTTT; cdr3_aa: CASSRFTGPNQPQHF; j_call: TRBJ1-5; clone_size: NA; d_call: NA; v_call: TRBV5-1
cdr3_nt: TGTGCCGCGGGGACATTCATGAACACTGAAGCTTTCTTT; cdr3_aa: CAAGTFMNTEAFF; j_call: TRBJ1-1; clone_size: many; d_call: NA; v_call: TRBV2
cdr3_nt: TGTGCCAGCAGTTACTTTGGGACAGGGACCTACGAGCAGTACTTC; cdr3_aa: CASSYFGTGTYEQYF; j_call: TRBJ2-7; clone_size: many; d_call: TRBD1; v_call: TRBV6-2/TRBV6-3
cdr3_nt: TGTGCCAGCAGCTCCAATAACGACAGGGGAGAAGCTTTCTTT; cdr3_aa: CASSSNNDRGEAFF; j_call: TRBJ1-1; clone_size: many; d_call: TRBD1; v_call: TRBV7-3
cdr3_nt: TGTGCCAGCAGCTCCCCGGGGAGGGGGCACATTCAGTACTTC; cdr3_aa: CASSSPGRGHIQYF; j_call: TRBJ2-4; clone_size: few; d_call: NA; v_call: TRBV11-2
cdr3_nt: TGTGCCAGCAGCGTCGACACAGCGGGGGGCGCGGGCAGCAGCGGGGAGCTGTTTTTT; cdr3_aa: CASSVDTAGGAGSSGELFF; j_call: TRBJ2-2; clone_size: NA; d_call: TRBD2; v_call: TRBV9
cdr3_nt: TGTGCCAATTCGCAGGGGCAGGACCCAGTTGGCACTGAAGCTTTCTTT; cdr3_aa: CANSQGQDPVGTEAFF; j_call: TRBJ1-1; clone_size: NA; d_call: NA; v_call: TRBV18
cdr3_nt: TGTGCCAGCAGCCAAGAGAACAGTAACTATGGCTACACCTTC; cdr3_aa: CASSQENSNYGYTF; j_call: TRBJ1-2; clone_size: many; d_call: NA; v_call: TRBV4-2
cdr3_nt: TGTGCCAGCAGTATAGGCCGCTGGGACGAGCAGTACTTC; cdr3_aa: CASSIGRWDEQYF; j_call: TRBJ2-7; clone_size: NA; d_call: NA; v_call: TRBV7-3
cdr3_nt: TGTGCCATCAGTGAATCCGGGGGCGGGTATGGCTACACCTTC; cdr3_aa: CAISESGGGYGYTF; j_call: TRBJ1-2; clone_size: many; d_call: NA; v_call: TRBV10-3
cdr3_nt: TGTGCCAGCAGTCCGCGTCCCACTGAAGCTTTCTTT; cdr3_aa: CASSPRPTEAFF; j_call: TRBJ1-1; clone_size: many; d_call: NA; v_call: TRBV12-3/TRBV12-4
cdr3_nt: TGCGCCAGCAGCTCGGGCGGGGCTGGTTCCTACGAGCAGTACTTC; cdr3_aa: CASSSGGAGSYEQYF; j_call: TRBJ2-7; clone_size: NA; d_call: NA; v_call: TRBV5-1
cdr3_nt: TGCGCCAGCAGTGGTCCAGGAGGGGACACCATATATTTT; cdr3_aa: CASSGPGGDTIYF; j_call: TRBJ1-3; clone_size: many; d_call: NA; v_call: TRBV5-1
cdr3_nt: TGTGCCAGCAGTTTCCAGGGTATCTCCTACGAGCAGTACTTC; cdr3_aa: CASSFQGISYEQYF; j_call: TRBJ2-7; clone_size: many; d_call: NA; v_call: TRBV12-3/TRBV12-4